The sequence of this TCR beta chain was determined in a study of blood T cell repertoires in COVID-19. Overall study: Sources were T cells, B-cell-depleted T cells, or PBMCs; the material itself was cDNA or gDNA.

This clone was recorded only once. This CDR3 contains 15 residues. In germline, CDR1 is LNHDA, CDR2 SQIVND (reference sequence). Unmatched junction bases numbered 6, after V lost 5 bases and J lost 7 bases. The assay was immunoSEQ multiplex PCR, and TCRdb's table has in-frame clones only and misses some. The sample has over 14,000 clones, around 75% seen once; the top ten hold roughly an eighth. The sample consisted of peripheral blood. The gene calls are TRBV19 and TRBJ1-6; 9 bases agree with TRBD1. This TCR was recovered from a man aged 60 to 69 with acute or convalescent COVID-19. The CDR3 spells CASSPGQGPNSPLHF. The CDR3 nucleotides read TGTGCCAGTAGTCCGGGACAGGGCCCGAATTCACCCCTCCACTTT.